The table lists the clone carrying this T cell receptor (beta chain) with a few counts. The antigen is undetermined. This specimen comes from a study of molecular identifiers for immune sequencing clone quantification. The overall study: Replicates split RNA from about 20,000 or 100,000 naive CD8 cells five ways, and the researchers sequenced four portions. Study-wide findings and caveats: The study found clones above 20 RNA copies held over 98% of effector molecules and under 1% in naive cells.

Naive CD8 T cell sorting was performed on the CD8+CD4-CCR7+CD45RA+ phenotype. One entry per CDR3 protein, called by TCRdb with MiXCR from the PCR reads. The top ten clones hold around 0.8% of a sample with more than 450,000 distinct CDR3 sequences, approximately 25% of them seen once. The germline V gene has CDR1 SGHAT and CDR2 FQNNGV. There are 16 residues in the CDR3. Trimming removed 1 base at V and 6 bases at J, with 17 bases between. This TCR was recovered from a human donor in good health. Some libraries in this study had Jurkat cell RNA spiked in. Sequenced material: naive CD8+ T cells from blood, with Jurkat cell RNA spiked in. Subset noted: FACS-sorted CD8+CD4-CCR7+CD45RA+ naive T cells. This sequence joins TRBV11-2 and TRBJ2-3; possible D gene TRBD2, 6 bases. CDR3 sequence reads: CASSLAGRLGWDTQYF. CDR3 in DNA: TGTGCCAGCAGCTTAGCTGGCCGACTAGGATGGGATACGCAGTATTTT.